This entry features one T cell receptor (beta chain) sequence. The data are from a study of blood T cell repertoires in COVID-19. In the study overall: Nucleic acid was either cDNA or gDNA, and it came from T cells, B-cell-depleted T cells, or PBMCs.

The data were produced by immunoSEQ multiplex PCR, yet TCRdb's version contains in-frame clones alone and is incomplete. The sample includes some 250,000 clones, 75% to 90% of them seen just once. V lost 0 bases to trimming and J lost 7 bases, with 13 bases between them. Germline assignment: CDR1 SGHRS and CDR2 YFSETQ. CDR3 length equals 15 residues. The chain has TRBV5-1 and TRBJ1-4, with D maybe TRBD1 (5 bases). Sequenced sample: peripheral blood. The clonotype was recovered from a young man with active or convalescent COVID-19. As DNA, the CDR3 is TGCGCCAGCAGCTTGGCTGTGGGGCGTAGTGAAAAACTGTTTTTT. Protein product: CASSLAVGRSEKLFF.